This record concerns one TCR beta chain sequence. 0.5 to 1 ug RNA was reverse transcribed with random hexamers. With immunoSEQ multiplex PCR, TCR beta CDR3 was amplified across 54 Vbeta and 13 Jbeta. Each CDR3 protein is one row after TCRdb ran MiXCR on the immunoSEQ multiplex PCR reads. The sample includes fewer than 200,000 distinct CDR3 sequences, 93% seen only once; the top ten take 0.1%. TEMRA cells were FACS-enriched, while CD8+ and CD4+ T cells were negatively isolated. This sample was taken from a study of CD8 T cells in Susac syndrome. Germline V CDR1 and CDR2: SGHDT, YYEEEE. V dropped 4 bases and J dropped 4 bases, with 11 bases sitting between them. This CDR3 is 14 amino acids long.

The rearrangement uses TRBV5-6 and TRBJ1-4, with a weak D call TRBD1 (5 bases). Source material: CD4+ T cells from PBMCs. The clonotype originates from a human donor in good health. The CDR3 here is CASSPGRYNEKLFF. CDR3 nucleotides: TGTGCCAGCAGCCCGGGACGGTATAATGAAAAACTGTTTTTT. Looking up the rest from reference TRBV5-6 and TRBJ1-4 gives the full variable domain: DAGVTQSPTHLIKTRGQQVTLRCSPKSGHDTVSWYQQALGQGPQFIFQYYEEEERQRGNFPDRFSGHQFPNYSSELNVNALLLGDSALYLCASSPGRYNEKLFFGSGTQLSVL.